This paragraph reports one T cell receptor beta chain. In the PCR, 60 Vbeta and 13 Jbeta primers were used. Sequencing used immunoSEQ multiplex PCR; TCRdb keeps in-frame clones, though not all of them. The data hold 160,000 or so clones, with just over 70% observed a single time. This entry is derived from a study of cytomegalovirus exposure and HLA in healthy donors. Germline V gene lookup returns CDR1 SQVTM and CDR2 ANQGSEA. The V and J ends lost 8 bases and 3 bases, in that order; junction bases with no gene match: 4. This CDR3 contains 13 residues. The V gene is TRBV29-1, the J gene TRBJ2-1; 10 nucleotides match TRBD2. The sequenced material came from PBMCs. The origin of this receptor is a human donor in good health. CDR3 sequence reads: CSPVAGGYNEQFF. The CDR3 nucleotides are TGCAGCCCGGTAGCGGGGGGCTACAATGAGCAGTTCTTC.